The 21 T cell receptor beta chains below come from one sample, sequenced in a study of yellow fever vaccine responses in identical twins. TCRdb reprocessed the RT-PCR reads via MiXCR and lists one record per CDR3 protein. The profile covers roughly 1,000 distinct CDR3 sequences, with around 83% appearing a single time and 15% to 17% taken by the ten largest. The source material was T cells from blood (PBMCs), unsorted or a sorted subset (not recorded which), sampled before or after yellow fever vaccination (not recorded which). The origin of the receptors is a female donor who received the yellow fever vaccine.

This rearrangement joins TRBV4-1 to TRBJ1-6, with D hard to call. Germline V gene lookup returns CDR1 MGHRA and CDR2 YSYEKL. The ends were cut back, 1 base at V and 5 bases at J, with 9 bases in the middle. The CDR3 runs 15 residues. CDR3 sequence: CASSQVPGDNSPLHF. The CDR3 DNA sequence: TGCGCCAGCAGCCAAGTCCCCGGGGATAATTCACCCCTCCACTTT.

This chain links TRBV11-1 with TRBJ2-5; the match to TRBD2 covers 11 bases. This CDR3 has 17 residues. V lost 5 bases to trimming and J lost 5 bases; unmatched junction nucleotides: 13. CDR1 SGHAT and CDR2 FQDESV come from the germline V gene (reference sequence). CDR3 protein: CASSLSPLAGGHETQYF. Here the CDR3 DNA reads TGTGCCAGCAGCCTCTCGCCCCTAGCGGGGGGACATGAGACCCAGTACTTC.

This sequence joins TRBV5-4 and TRBJ1-2; D gene unclear. The CDR3 is 12 amino acids. Germline V gene sequence: CDR1 SGHNT, CDR2 YYREEE (reference sequence). Trimming took off 0 bases at V and 8 bases at J, with 8 bases between the two ends. This chain's CDR3 is CASSLGSGGYTF. Here the CDR3 DNA reads TGTGCCAGCAGCTTGGGGTCCGGGGGCTACACCTTC.

This clonotype turned up a few times. The chain couples TRBV15 to TRBJ2-1; no clear D. In germline, CDR1 is LNHNV, CDR2 YYDKDF (reference sequence). The CDR3 contains 17 residues. V lost 1 base and J 8 bases, leaving 21 bases between the germline ends. This CDR3 reads CATSRVRSSTEGDEQFF. The CDR3 DNA reads as TGTGCCACCAGCAGAGTGAGGTCGTCTACCGAAGGTGATGAGCAGTTCTTC.

The rearrangement uses TRBV5-1 and TRBJ2-5; 8 bases match TRBD1. The CDR3 loop spans 15 amino acids. Looked up from germline, CDR1 is SGHRS and CDR2 is YFSETQ. Unmatched junction bases numbered 6, after V lost 0 bases and J lost 5 bases. CDR3 sequence: CASSLGTGPEETQYF. In nucleotides, the CDR3 is TGCGCCAGCAGCTTGGGGACAGGGCCGGAGGAGACCCAGTACTTC.

The V call is TRBV29-1, the J call TRBJ2-7; TRBD2 matches 7 bases. Germline CDR1 is SQVTM and CDR2 is ANQGSEA. CDR3 length: 11 residues. The CDR3 protein is CSAIGEGRQYV. The CDR3 DNA is TGCAGCGCAATTGGGGAGGGAAGGCAGTATGTC.

V gene TRBV7-2 combines with J gene TRBJ1-6, with unresolved D. The CDR3 length is 12 residues. CDR1 SGHTA and CDR2 FQGNSA come from the germline V gene. Trimming left V 5 bases short and J 10 bases short, with 9 bases between. CDR3 in amino acids: CASSQTRSPLHF. CDR3 bases: TGTGCCAGCAGCCAGACTAGGTCACCCCTCCACTTT.

The chain is built from TRBV4-3 and TRBJ1-1; no reliable D call. Trimming cost V 0 bases and J 8 bases, with 10 bases left between them. This CDR3 is 13 amino acids long. Germline loops: CDR1 LGHNA, CDR2 YSLEER. DNA for the CDR3: TGCGCCAGCAGCCAAGAGGCGCAGAGAGAAGCTTTCTTT. Amino acid sequence: CASSQEAQREAFF.

V usage is TRBV4-2 and J usage is TRBJ1-2, with TRBD1 as a possible D gene (6 bases). The CDR3 has 15 amino acids. CDR1 and CDR2 from the germline V gene are LGHNA and YNFKEQ. Trimming cost V 0 bases and J 4 bases, with 12 bases left between them. The CDR3 DNA sequence: TGTGCCAGCAGCCAAGAGGGCGGGGGCAGCTATGGCTACACCTTC. Its protein is CASSQEGGGSYGYTF.

V and J are TRBV5-6 and TRBJ2-7; a weak D match, TRBD1 (5 bases). The V gene lost 4 bases and the J gene lost 3 bases, with 8 bases spanning the gap. This CDR3 has 12 residues. Germline loops: CDR1 SGHDT, CDR2 YYEEEE. CDR3 loop: CASSRRDYEQYV. The CDR3 nucleotides read TGTGCCAGCAGCCGCAGGGACTACGAGCAGTACGTC.

The genes are TRBV20-1 and TRBJ2-7; 9 nucleotides match TRBD1. J was trimmed by 3 bases and V by 3 bases; bases with no gene match: 6. CDR3 length: 14 residues. Germline CDR1 DFQATT, CDR2 SNEGSKA (reference sequence). This CDR3 reads CSAREGQGNYEQYF. The CDR3 DNA is TGCAGTGCTAGGGAGGGACAGGGTAACTACGAGCAGTACTTC.

The rearrangement links TRBV4-2 to TRBJ2-7, with TRBD2 matching 13 bases. Germline-derived CDR1 and CDR2 are LGHNA and YNFKEQ. This CDR3 comprises 16 residues. J gave up 6 bases and V 3 bases, and 8 bases lay outside the gene matches. The CDR3 loop reads CASSQIGTSGNREQYF. CDR3 bases: TGTGCCAGCAGCCAGATAGGGACTAGCGGGAACCGCGAGCAGTACTTC.

This chain links TRBV13 with TRBJ2-7; 8 positions match TRBD1. The germline V gene has CDR1 PRHDT and CDR2 FYEKMQ (reference sequence). Trimming cost V 9 bases and J 7 bases; bases outside gene matches: 17. This CDR3 has 15 residues. CDR3 nucleotide sequence: TGTGCCAGTTCTTCCCCGGGACAGGACCCGGGAGAGCAGTACTTC. It translates to CASSSPGQDPGEQYF.

V usage is TRBV10-1 and J usage is TRBJ1-5; weak D call: TRBD1 (6 bases). Germline CDR1 is WNHNN and CDR2 is SYGVQD (reference sequence). V was cut by 6 bases and J by 5 bases, with 14 bases left in between. The CDR3 has 14 amino acids. The CDR3 loop is CASRYRDPYQPQHF. CDR3 DNA sequence: TGCGCCAGCAGATACAGGGACCCCTATCAGCCCCAGCATTTT.

The gene calls are TRBV10-3 and TRBJ1-2; no reliable D call. CDR1 and CDR2 (germline): ENHRY, SYGVKD. V lost 3 bases to trimming and J lost 4 bases, with 9 bases between them. The CDR3 totals 13 residues. This CDR3 reads CAISDDGVYGYTF. CDR3 sequence (DNA): TGTGCCATCAGTGATGACGGAGTCTATGGCTACACCTTC.

The chain couples TRBV19 to TRBJ1-3, with 9 bases aligning to TRBD1. CDR1 and CDR2 (germline): LNHDA, SQIVND (reference sequence). After removal of 10 bases from V and 7 bases from J, the junction contained 11 bases not matched to a gene. This CDR3 is built from 14 residues. CDR3 nucleotide sequence: TGTGCCACCTCGGACAGGGGATTAATGAACACCATATATTTT. It codes for CATSDRGLMNTIYF.

This CDR3 reads CASNNRGQYF. CDR3 nucleotide sequence: TGCGCCAGCAATAACAGGGGGCAGTACTTC. The chain is built from TRBV23-1 and TRBJ1-2; 7 bases are a match to TRBD1. The J call may be faulty, since TRBJ2-7 better matches the DNA end. TRBV23-1 is treated as an ORF (open reading frame) with a function not yet certain. The CDR3 totals 10 residues.

The chain is built from TRBV15 and TRBJ2-3; 8 positions match TRBD1. V was pared by 0 bases and J by 0 bases, with 2 bases of the junction left unmatched. The CDR3 has 16 residues. Looked up from germline, CDR1 is LNHNV and CDR2 is YYDKDF (reference sequence). CDR3 amino acids: CATSRDRQGSTDTQYF. The CDR3 region has the DNA TGTGCCACCAGCAGAGATCGACAGGGGAGCACAGATACGCAGTATTTT.

The rearrangement uses TRBV7-6 and TRBJ2-1; D is ambiguous. CDR3 length: 15 amino acids. V was pared by 0 bases and J by 5 bases, with 11 bases between. Germline V gene lookup returns CDR1 SGHVS and CDR2 FNYEAQ. DNA of the CDR3: TGTGCCAGCAGCTTAGCGCTGGGCAGGAACAATGAGCAGTTCTTC. Amino acid sequence: CASSLALGRNNEQFF. The whole variable domain, remainder taken from reference TRBV7-6 and TRBJ2-1, is GAGVSQSPRYKVTKRGQDVALRCDPISGHVSLYWYRQALGQGPEFLTYFNYEAQQDKSGLPNDRFSAERPEGSISTLTIQRTEQRDSAMYRCASSLALGRNNEQFFGPGTRLTVL.

The chain carries TRBV21-1 and TRBJ2-5; TRBD2 is taken as the D call from the table, unchecked against the DNA. TRBV21-1 is tagged as a pseudogene. The CDR3 is made up of 12 amino acids. CDR3 sequence: CASSKLGPVQYF. The CDR3 DNA follows: TGTGCCAGCAGCAAATTGGGCCCAGTCCAGTACTTC.

The chain has TRBV4-3 and TRBJ2-7; 10 positions match TRBD1. The ends lost 4 bases at V and 4 bases at J; junction bases unmatched: 13. This CDR3 is 17 amino acids long. CDR1 is LGHNA, CDR2 YSLEER, per germline. This CDR3 is CASSLHDLGDRGYEQYF. The CDR3 DNA sequence: TGCGCCAGCAGCCTCCATGATTTAGGGGACAGGGGTTACGAGCAGTACTTC.